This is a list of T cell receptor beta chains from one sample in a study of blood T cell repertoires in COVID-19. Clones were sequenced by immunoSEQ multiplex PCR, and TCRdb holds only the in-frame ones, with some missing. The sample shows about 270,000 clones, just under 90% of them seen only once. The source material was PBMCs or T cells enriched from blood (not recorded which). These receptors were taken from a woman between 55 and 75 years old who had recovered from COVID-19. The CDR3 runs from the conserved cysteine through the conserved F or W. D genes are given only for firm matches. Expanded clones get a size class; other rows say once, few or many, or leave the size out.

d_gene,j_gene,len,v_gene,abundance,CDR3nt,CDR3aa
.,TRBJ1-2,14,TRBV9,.,TGTGCCAGCAGCGGGGAGGGGAGTATCTATGGCTACACCTTC,CASSGEGSIYGYTF
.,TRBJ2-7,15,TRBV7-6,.,TGTGCCAGCAGCCCTGGGGACGGGGGAAGGGACGAGCAGTACTTC,CASSPGDGGRDEQYF
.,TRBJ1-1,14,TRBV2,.,TGTGCCAGACCGACAGCTACCATGAACACTGAAGCTTTCTTT,CARPTATMNTEAFF
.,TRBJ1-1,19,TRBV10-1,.,TGCGCCAGCAGCGAATCCTCGCCGTCGAAGGGGTACATGAACACTGAAGCTTTCTTT,CASSESSPSKGYMNTEAFF
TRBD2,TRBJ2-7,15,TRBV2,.,TGTGCCAGCCTTGGGGCTAGCGGGAGTAGTGTCGAGCAGTACTTC,CASLGASGSSVEQYF
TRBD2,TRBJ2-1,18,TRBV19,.,TGTGCCAGTAGCCAAGGACCGACTAGCTCCATCGTCTACAATGAGCAGTTCTTC,CASSQGPTSSIVYNEQFF
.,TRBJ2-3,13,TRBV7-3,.,TGTGCCAGCAGCTTGGCCGCCGCAGATACGCAGTATTTT,CASSLAAADTQYF
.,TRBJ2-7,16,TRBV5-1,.,TGCGCCAGCAGCTTGGCGCGGGACTCTAAAGACTCCGAGCAGTACTTC,CASSLARDSKDSEQYF
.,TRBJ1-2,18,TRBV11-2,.,TGTGCCAGCAGCTTGGATTCCCCCCCCTCCGCTTCGACATATGGCTACACCTTC,CASSLDSPPSASTYGYTF
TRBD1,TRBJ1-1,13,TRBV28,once,TGTGCCAGCAGTTTCGCGGACAGGGGAGGTGCTTTCTTT,CASSFADRGGAFF
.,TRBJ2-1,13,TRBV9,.,TGTGCCAGCAGCTCCACGTCAGTCAATGAGCAGTTCTTC,CASSSTSVNEQFF